This is a list of T cell receptor beta chains from one sample in a study of OX40 agonist ivuxolimab in advanced cancers. Clones were read by immunoSEQ multiplex PCR, and TCRdb kept only the in-frame ones, dropping some. The profile shows under 80,000 clones, approximately 88% of them singletons. This specimen consisted of CD4+ or CD8+ T cells sorted from blood, obtained in a trial of the OX40 agonist ivuxolimab. The receptors shown here come from an adult with an advanced solid tumor such as melanoma, head and neck, liver or kidney cancer. Both conserved end residues are part of each CDR3. The D gene is left open where the match is weak. Clone sizes are given selectively: once, few, many, or a class where the clone is expanded.

V	D	size	J	CDR3	DNA
TRBV28	.	.	TRBJ1-6	CASQSVGENSPLHF	TGTGCCAGTCAATCGGTAGGGGAAAATTCACCCCTCCACTTT
TRBV6-1	TRBD1	.	TRBJ1-2	CASSPGQGAWGYTF	TGTGCCAGCAGTCCGGGACAGGGGGCGTGGGGCTACACCTTC
TRBV27	.	once	TRBJ1-2	CASSRVDVPNYGYTF	TGTGCCAGCAGTCGCGTCGATGTTCCTAACTATGGCTACACCTTC
TRBV15	.	.	TRBJ1-2	CATSRGWTNYGYTF	TGTGCCACCAGCAGAGGTTGGACTAACTATGGCTACACCTTC
TRBV4-1	.	.	TRBJ2-3	CASSRQEEGTQYF	TGCGCCAGCAGCCGCCAAGAAGAGGGTACGCAGTATTTT
TRBV7-2	.	.	TRBJ2-1	CASRGGGSTNEQFF	TGTGCCAGCAGGGGGGGCGGGAGTACAAATGAGCAGTTCTTC
TRBV11-3	TRBD2	once	TRBJ2-1	CASSLESSGTNEQFF	TGTGCCAGCAGCTTAGAGTCTAGCGGGACCAATGAGCAGTTCTTC
TRBV4-1	.	.	TRBJ2-3	CASSQLGETQYF	TGTGCCAGCAGCCAACTGGGGGAGACGCAGTATTTT
TRBV18	.	.	TRBJ2-2	CASSPLITTEFNTGELFF	TGTGCCAGCTCACCCTTAATAACGACAGAGTTTAACACCGGGGAGCTGTTTTTT
TRBV30	TRBD1	.	TRBJ1-2	CAWRIKGTGGYTF	TGTGCCTGGAGAATTAAAGGGACAGGGGGCTACACCTTC
TRBV2	TRBD1	few	TRBJ2-7	CASTWSQGAYEQYF	TGTGCCAGCACCTGGTCCCAGGGGGCGTACGAGCAGTACTTC
TRBV11-2	TRBD1	.	TRBJ2-3	CASSDGQGPDTQYF	TGTGCCAGCAGCGACGGACAGGGCCCAGATACGCAGTATTTT
TRBV6-5	.	.	TRBJ2-2	CATRTELNTGELFF	TGTGCCACCAGGACAGAGCTGAACACCGGGGAGCTGTTTTTT
TRBV18	TRBD1	.	TRBJ2-1	CASSPGQGDEQFF	TGTGCCAGCTCACCGGGACAGGGAGATGAGCAGTTCTTC
TRBV15	TRBD1	.	TRBJ2-7	CATGKQGPYEQYF	TGTGCCACCGGAAAACAGGGGCCCTACGAGCAGTACTTC
TRBV5-1	.	.	TRBJ2-7	CASTNPGGSYEQYF	TGCGCCAGCACTAACCCCGGGGGCTCCTACGAGCAGTACTTC
TRBV7-3	TRBD1	.	TRBJ2-1	CASSRDRAGSSEQFF	TGTGCCAGCAGTCGAGACAGGGCCGGTTCGAGTGAGCAGTTCTTC
TRBV27	.	.	TRBJ1-6	CASSLYPAVSPLHF	TGTGCCAGCAGTTTATATCCGGCGGTTTCACCCCTCCACTTT
TRBV19	.	.	TRBJ2-3	CASSGARSTDTQYF	TGTGCCAGTAGCGGGGCGCGTAGCACAGATACGCAGTATTTT
TRBV5-8	.	.	TRBJ2-5	CASSLGTVYQETQYF	TGTGCCAGCAGCCTCGGGACTGTTTACCAAGAGACCCAGTACTTC
TRBV28	.	.	TRBJ1-5	CASSTTVGSGQPQHF	TGTGCCAGCAGTACGACAGTGGGTTCGGGTCAGCCCCAGCATTTT
TRBV2	.	.	TRBJ1-5	CASSDSGPQPQHF	TGTGCCAGCAGTGATTCAGGGCCTCAGCCCCAGCATTTT
TRBV4-2	.	.	TRBJ2-7	CASSDDPSSYEQYF	TGTGCCAGCAGCGATGACCCAAGCTCCTACGAGCAGTACTTC
TRBV7-3	TRBD2	.	TRBJ2-1	CASSPRAGGPYSEQFF	TGTGCCAGCAGCCCCCGCGCGGGAGGGCCGTATAGTGAGCAGTTCTTC
TRBV11-1	.	.	TRBJ2-6	CASSQGTVSGANVLTF	TGTGCCAGCAGCCAAGGGACGGTCTCTGGGGCCAACGTCCTGACTTTC
TRBV6-6	.	.	TRBJ2-7	CASSYRDQPDYEQYF	TGTGCCAGCAGTTACCGGGACCAACCAGACTACGAGCAGTACTTC
TRBV18	TRBD2	.	TRBJ2-2	CASSPREGSIGELFF	TGTGCCAGCTCACCGAGGGAGGGGTCGATCGGGGAGCTGTTTTTT
TRBV14	TRBD2	.	TRBJ2-3	CASSLSGSRYF	TGTGCCAGCAGCCTTAGCGGGAGTCGGTATTTT
TRBV19	.	.	TRBJ2-5	CASSNEAGTLETQYF	TGTGCCAGTAGCAACGAAGCAGGGACCTTGGAGACCCAGTACTTC
TRBV6-5	.	.	TRBJ2-7	CASGKSPLTYEQYF	TGTGCCAGCGGAAAGTCCCCTCTTACCTACGAGCAGTACTTC
TRBV6-5	.	once	TRBJ2-5	CASSLGGQAGETQYF	TGTGCCAGCAGTTTGGGGGGGCAGGCGGGAGAGACCCAGTACTTC
TRBV19	TRBD2	.	TRBJ2-3	CASSTHHTGTSGRTDTQYF	TGTGCCAGTAGTACGCATCATACCGGGACTAGCGGCCGCACAGATACGCAGTATTTT
TRBV30	.	once	TRBJ2-3	CAWGGASGVTDTQYF	TGTGCCTGGGGGGGGGCTAGCGGAGTCACAGATACGCAGTATTTT
TRBV28	.	.	TRBJ1-1	CASSLGDRYTEAFF	TGTGCCAGCAGTTTGGGGGATAGGTACACTGAAGCTTTCTTT
TRBV2	.	.	TRBJ1-2	CASSEGPESGYTF	TGTGCCAGCAGTGAAGGCCCCGAGAGCGGGTACACCTTC
TRBV7-3	.	.	TRBJ2-3	CASSLGYGGTQYF	TGTGCCAGCAGCTTAGGGTACGGGGGTACGCAGTATTTT
TRBV5-1	.	once	TRBJ2-3	CASSASAGPDTQYF	TGCGCCAGCAGCGCTAGCGCGGGGCCAGATACGCAGTATTTT
TRBV10-3	TRBD1	.	TRBJ1-6	CAISETGTGYNSPLHF	TGTGCCATCAGTGAGACCGGGACAGGGTATAATTCACCCCTCCACTTT
TRBV5-1	.	.	TRBJ2-1	CASSLDSSYNEQFF	TGCGCCAGCAGCTTGGACTCCTCCTACAATGAGCAGTTCTTC
TRBV19	.	.	TRBJ2-1	CASKEGGPSYNEQFF	TGTGCCAGTAAGGAGGGAGGTCCCTCCTACAATGAGCAGTTCTTC
TRBV2	.	.	TRBJ2-3	CASSGRTRGTDTQYF	TGTGCCAGCAGTGGTAGAACTAGAGGCACAGATACGCAGTATTTT
TRBV10-3	TRBD1	.	TRBJ2-7	CAIRGQAQGYEQYF	TGTGCCATCAGAGGACAGGCCCAAGGTTACGAGCAGTACTTC
TRBV13	.	once	TRBJ1-1	CASSLERNTEAFF	TGTGCCAGCAGCTTAGAACGGAACACTGAAGCTTTCTTT
TRBV19	.	.	TRBJ1-5	CASSRLALGSNQPQHF	TGTGCCAGTAGTAGGCTCGCATTGGGTAGCAATCAGCCCCAGCATTTT
TRBV28	TRBD2	.	TRBJ2-2	CASTPGLAGTGELFF	TGTGCCAGCACCCCCGGACTAGCGGGAACCGGGGAGCTGTTTTTT
TRBV28	.	.	TRBJ2-5	CASSPPARGETQYF	TGTGCCAGCAGTCCTCCGGCCAGGGGAGAGACCCAGTACTTC
TRBV11-2	TRBD2	.	TRBJ2-1	CASSLGTSGRYEQFF	TGTGCCAGCAGCTTAGGGACTAGCGGGAGGTATGAGCAGTTCTTC
TRBV6-4	TRBD1	.	TRBJ1-5	CASSATGEVNQPQHF	TGTGCCAGCAGTGCGACAGGGGAAGTCAATCAGCCCCAGCATTTT
TRBV15	TRBD1	.	TRBJ2-7	CATSRPGQTYEQYF	TGTGCCACCAGCAGGCCGGGACAGACCTACGAGCAGTACTTC
TRBV7-9	TRBD1	.	TRBJ2-7	CASSKGQSSYEQYF	TGTGCCAGCAGCAAGGGACAGAGCTCCTACGAGCAGTACTTC
TRBV20-1	.	few	TRBJ2-7	CSARGLVGQYF	TGCAGTGCTAGAGGCTTGGTGGGGCAGTACTTC
TRBV29-1	.	.	TRBJ2-5	CSVEGSLETQYF	TGCAGCGTTGAAGGGAGTTTGGAGACCCAGTACTTC
TRBV28	TRBD2	.	TRBJ2-3	CASSLPGTSGTDTQYF	TGTGCCAGCAGTTTACCTGGGACTAGCGGCACAGATACGCAGTATTTT
TRBV28	.	.	TRBJ1-2	CATWRASYGYTF	TGTGCCACCTGGCGCGCTAGCTATGGCTACACCTTC
TRBV18	TRBD1	.	TRBJ2-1	CASSLRDRYNEQFF	TGTGCCAGCTCACTTCGGGACAGGTACAATGAGCAGTTCTTC
TRBV7-8	TRBD1	.	TRBJ1-5	CASSLGAGRGDQPQHF	TGTGCCAGCAGCTTAGGTGCAGGCAGGGGGGATCAGCCCCAGCATTTT
TRBV5-5	.	.	TRBJ1-1	CASSLSGGIIEAFF	TGTGCCAGCAGCTTATCCGGGGGAATTATTGAAGCTTTCTTT
TRBV19	.	.	TRBJ2-3	CASRVGDTQYF	TGTGCCAGTAGAGTCGGAGATACGCAGTATTTT
TRBV27	.	few	TRBJ2-1	CASSGYNEQFF	TGTGCCAGCAGTGGGTACAATGAGCAGTTCTTC
TRBV19	.	once	TRBJ2-7	CASNQRSESSYEQYF	TGTGCCAGTAATCAGCGGAGTGAGAGCTCCTACGAGCAGTACTTC